The 29 T cell receptor beta chains below were found in one sample sequenced in a study of shared clonotypes between healthy human individuals. Sequencing used immunoSEQ multiplex PCR; TCRdb keeps in-frame clones, though not all of them. The repertoire consists of roughly 2,300,000 clones, with about nine tenths occurring once and the leading ten covering 0.37%. The sequenced sample was naive CD4+ T cells from PBMCs. Subset specified: CD45RA+ positively selected. These receptors came from a man younger than 35 in good health. Some clones in this sample may be carry-over from other donors' samples.

J is TRBJ1-3 and V is TRBV7-2, with D tentatively TRBD1 (6 bases). Germline V gene sequence: CDR1 SGHTA, CDR2 FQGNSA. The CDR3 spans 16 residues. The ends were cut back, 4 bases at V and 4 bases at J, with 17 bases in the middle. CDR3 sequence (DNA): TGTGCCAGCAGCTCGAATCGGGGGGGCTCGGGAAACACCATATATTTT. Its translation is CASSSNRGGSGNTIYF.

The V call is TRBV11-2, the J call TRBJ2-5; D is unresolved. The germline gives CDR1 SGHAT, CDR2 FQNNGV. V gave up 1 base and J gave up 2 bases, with 11 bases separating them. This CDR3 is built from 15 residues. CDR3 bases: TGTGCCAGCAGCTTAGGGTTCAGGTTGCAAGAGACCCAGTACTTC. This sequence encodes CASSLGFRLQETQYF.

The CDR3 nucleotides read TGTGCAGGAAGAGGGACAGGGGGTGTGAACACTGAAGCTTTCTTT. Protein: CAGRGTGGVNTEAFF. The rearrangement uses TRBV2 and TRBJ1-1, with 11 bases lining up with TRBD1. The CDR3 has 15 residues. CDR1 SNHLY and CDR2 FYNNEI come from the germline V gene. Variable domain in full (rest from reference TRBV2 and TRBJ1-1): EPEVTQTPSHQVTQMGQEVILRCVPISNHLYFYWYRQILGQKVEFLVSFYNNEISEKSEIFDDQFSVERPDGSNFTLKIRSTKLEDSAMYFCAGRGTGGVNTEAFFGQGTRLTVV.

The chain uses TRBV6-5 and TRBJ2-5, with TRBD1 as a possible D gene (6 bases). V gave up 2 bases and J gave up 6 bases, with 7 bases separating them. Germline V CDR1 and CDR2: MNHEY, SVGAGI. The CDR3 extends over 12 amino acids. In nucleotides, the CDR3 is TGTGCCAGCAGTTACAGGGGGAAGACCCAGTACTTC. Its protein is CASSYRGKTQYF.

The V gene is TRBV19, the J gene TRBJ1-1; 9 bases agree with TRBD1. The trim removed 5 bases at V and 6 bases at J, leaving 7 bases unmatched. This CDR3 contains 14 residues. The germline V gene encodes CDR1 LNHDA and CDR2 SQIVND (reference sequence). The DNA of the CDR3 is TGTGCCAGTAGTTACAGGGGGCCGGGGGCTGAAGCTTTCTTT. The encoded protein is CASSYRGPGAEAFF.

The chain couples TRBV15 to TRBJ2-2; D is perhaps TRBD1 (6 bases). Germline-derived CDR1 and CDR2 are LNHNV and YYDKDF (reference sequence). The CDR3 totals 15 residues. V dropped 1 base and J dropped 1 base, with 7 bases sitting between them. The CDR3 loop reads CATSRVTGNTGELFF. As DNA, the CDR3 is TGTGCCACCAGCAGAGTGACAGGGAACACCGGGGAGCTGTTTTTT.

This clone was found once. CDR3 protein: CASSLTGAEAFF. CDR3 DNA: TGTGCCAGCAGCTTAACAGGAGCTGAAGCTTTCTTT. This rearrangement joins TRBV5-6 to TRBJ1-1, with D perhaps matching TRBD1 (5 bases). Between the trimmed V and J ends, which lost 2 bases and 6 bases, there was a span of 8 bases. In germline, CDR1 is SGHDT, CDR2 YYEEEE. This CDR3 comprises 12 residues.

The CDR3 here is CASSLGQAISSGNTIYF. DNA of the CDR3: TGTGCCAGCAGCCTGGGACAGGCTATCAGCTCTGGAAACACCATATATTTT. The V and J genes are TRBV7-9 and TRBJ1-3; 8 bases are shared with TRBD1. CDR1 and CDR2 from the germline V gene are SEHNR and FQNEAQ (reference sequence). With V trimmed by 5 bases and J by 0 bases, 9 bases remained unmatched. The CDR3 is 17 residues long. Together with reference TRBV7-9 and TRBJ1-3, the CDR3 gives the full variable domain: DTGVSQNPRHKITKRGQNVTFRCDPISEHNRLYWYRQTLGQGPEFLTYFQNEAQLEKSRLLSDRFSAERPKGSFSTLEIQRTEQGDSAMYLCASSLGQAISSGNTIYFGEGSWLTVV.

This clone appeared once. The chain is built from TRBV5-4 and TRBJ2-5; 9 bases fit TRBD1. The germline CDR1 and CDR2 sequences are SGHNT and YYREEE (reference sequence). V shed 0 bases, J shed 4 bases, and the junction held 7 bases outside the gene matches. The CDR3 contains 16 residues. The CDR3 spells CASSLGWDREGETQYF. The CDR3 nucleotides are TGTGCCAGCAGCTTGGGGTGGGACAGGGAAGGAGAGACCCAGTACTTC.

The chain recombines TRBV19 with TRBJ2-1; D assignment may be TRBD1 or TRBD2 (6 bases each). Germline V gene sequence: CDR1 LNHDA, CDR2 SQIVND (reference sequence). V dropped 5 bases and J dropped 0 bases, with 14 bases sitting between them. The CDR3 spans 16 residues. The CDR3 loop reads CASSLSGGRSYNEQFF. In nucleotides, the CDR3 is TGTGCCAGTAGTCTGAGTGGGGGGCGCTCCTACAATGAGCAGTTCTTC.

This chain links TRBV5-1 with TRBJ2-7; D perhaps matches TRBD2 (5 bases). This CDR3 comprises 12 residues. CDR1 is SGHRS and CDR2 is YFSETQ in the germline V gene. The ends were cut back, 7 bases at V and 2 bases at J, with 10 bases in the middle. The CDR3 loop reads CASGSSTYEQYF. The CDR3 DNA follows: TGCGCCAGCGGATCTAGCACCTACGAGCAGTACTTC.

The chain combines TRBV5-1 with TRBJ2-5, with a possible D match to TRBD1 (5 bases). Trimming cost V 7 bases and J 1 base, with 20 bases left between them. This CDR3 spans 16 amino acids. Germline values: CDR1 SGHRS, CDR2 YFSETQ. CDR3 in amino acids: CASGLLGDLSQETQYF. DNA for the CDR3: TGCGCCAGCGGTCTTTTAGGGGATCTCTCCCAAGAGACCCAGTACTTC.

The J gene is TRBJ2-1, the V gene TRBV4-1; D not certain. Germline loops: CDR1 MGHRA, CDR2 YSYEKL. This CDR3 has 16 amino acids. Between the trimmed V and J ends, which lost 1 base and 4 bases, there was a span of 14 bases. CDR3 loop: CASSQGARSEYNEQFF. The CDR3 DNA sequence: TGCGCCAGCAGCCAAGGCGCGCGATCAGAATACAATGAGCAGTTCTTC.

The rearrangement uses TRBV2 and TRBJ1-2, with TRBD1 as a possible D gene (6 bases). CDR1 SNHLY and CDR2 FYNNEI come from the germline V gene. This CDR3 has 13 amino acids. Trimming removed 6 bases at V and 4 bases at J, with 12 bases between. The CDR3 DNA is TGTGCCAGCAGGACTGGACAGATCTATGGCTACACCTTC. Its translation: CASRTGQIYGYTF.

The chain is built from TRBV6-1 and TRBJ1-5, with a possible D match to TRBD1 (6 bases). Trimming left V 3 bases short and J 4 bases short, with 16 bases between. This CDR3 is 16 amino acids long. CDR1 MNHNS and CDR2 SASEGT come from the germline V gene. The CDR3 loop is CASSDKGGGPNQPQHF. The DNA for the CDR3 is TGTGCCAGCAGTGACAAAGGCGGGGGGCCGAATCAGCCCCAGCATTTT.

For this clone: This sample includes further DNA sequences coding for the same CDR3. This chain connects TRBV28 to TRBJ1-5, with 10 bases identical to TRBD1. The CDR3 runs to 14 residues. The germline V gene has CDR1 MDHEN and CDR2 SYDVKM. The V gene end was trimmed by 5 bases and the J gene end by 6 bases; junction bases not matched to a gene: 4. In DNA, the CDR3 is TGTGCCAGCAGTCGGACAGGGGGAGGTCAGCCCCAGCATTTT. This translates into CASSRTGGGQPQHF.

The rearrangement uses TRBV29-1 and TRBJ1-1; D ambiguous. The CDR3 length is 14 residues. The germline V gene encodes CDR1 SQVTM and CDR2 ANQGSEA. Trimming took off 4 bases at V and 1 base at J, with 13 bases between the two ends. The CDR3 is CSVVLMAPNTEAFF. The CDR3 coding sequence is TGCAGCGTTGTGTTAATGGCACCGAACACTGAAGCTTTCTTT.

The chain links TRBV15 to TRBJ2-5, with D unclear. V lost 1 base, J lost 1 base, and 10 bases lay in between. This CDR3 contains 15 residues. Looked up from germline, CDR1 is LNHNV and CDR2 is YYDKDF (reference sequence). The chain's CDR3 is CATSRAYSPQETQYF. Written as DNA, the CDR3 is TGTGCCACCAGCAGAGCGTACTCACCCCAAGAGACCCAGTACTTC.

The V call is TRBV13, the J call TRBJ1-2, with D maybe TRBD1 (6 bases). Trimming stripped 4 bases from V and 5 bases from J, with 11 bases between. The germline gives CDR1 PRHDT, CDR2 FYEKMQ (reference sequence). This CDR3 has 13 amino acids. This chain's CDR3 is CASSSLDSYGYTF. CDR3 in DNA: TGTGCCAGCAGCTCCCTGGACAGTTATGGCTACACCTTC. Variable domain in full (rest from reference TRBV13 and TRBJ1-2): AAGVIQSPRHLIKEKRETATLKCYPIPRHDTVYWYQQGPGQDPQFLISFYEKMQSDKGSIPDRFSAQQFSDYHSELNMSSLELGDSALYFCASSSLDSYGYTFGSGTRLTVV.

The chain joins TRBV2 to TRBJ1-1, with a weak D call TRBD1 (6 bases). The CDR3 sequence is 14 residues long. Trimming took 5 bases from V and 6 from J, leaving 16 bases between them. CDR1 is SNHLY and CDR2 is FYNNEI in the germline V gene. The CDR3 region is CASSSQGMFSEAFF. As DNA, the CDR3 is TGTGCCAGCAGTAGCCAGGGGATGTTTTCTGAAGCTTTCTTT.

About this clone itself: Other DNA sequences in this sample translate to the same CDR3. This rearrangement joins TRBV7-2 to TRBJ2-1, with TRBD1 identical over 8 bases. V was clipped by 5 bases and J by 2 bases; unmatched bases: 5. The CDR3 is 15 residues long. Germline-derived CDR1 and CDR2 are SGHTA and FQGNSA. DNA for the CDR3: TGTGCCAGCAGCCTGCAGGGGGCTACCTACAATGAGCAGTTCTTC. This translates into CASSLQGATYNEQFF.

This chain connects TRBV7-2 to TRBJ1-2; 7 bases are shared with TRBD1. There are 15 residues in the CDR3. Germline values: CDR1 SGHTA, CDR2 FQGNSA. V gave up 4 bases and J gave up 6 bases; unmatched junction bases: 11. The CDR3 nucleotides read TGTGCCAGCAGCTCCTATAATCAGGGGGATCATGGCTACACCTTC. Translation gives CASSSYNQGDHGYTF.

V gene TRBV5-5 combines with J gene TRBJ2-7; no clear D gene. This CDR3 has 12 residues. CDR1 is SGHKS, CDR2 YYEKEE, per germline (reference sequence). The V gene lost 4 bases and the J gene lost 3 bases, with 8 bases spanning the gap. CDR3 amino acids: CASSLAVYEQYF. The CDR3 DNA is TGTGCCAGCAGCCTTGCCGTCTACGAGCAGTACTTC.

The J gene is TRBJ1-1, the V gene TRBV6-1; 10 nucleotides agree with TRBD1. This CDR3 region has 14 residues. Looked up from germline, CDR1 is MNHNS and CDR2 is SASEGT. J gave up 7 bases and V 4 bases, and 6 bases lay outside the gene matches. Written as DNA, the CDR3 is TGTGCCAGCAGTGCCCTTAGGACAGGGGGTGAAGCTTTCTTT. Encoded protein: CASSALRTGGEAFF.

V and J are TRBV28 and TRBJ2-6; D not certain. The CDR3 sequence is 15 residues long. The V end lost 5 bases, the J end lost 2 bases, and 10 bases lay between the germline ends. Per germline, CDR1 MDHEN and CDR2 SYDVKM. CDR3 residues: CASSPRRAGANVLTF. The CDR3 DNA follows: TGTGCCAGCAGTCCTCGGAGAGCTGGGGCCAACGTCCTGACTTTC.

The rearrangement uses TRBV27 and TRBJ2-1; TRBD2 aligns across 12 bases. V shed 6 bases, J shed 7 bases, and the junction held 7 bases outside the gene matches. CDR1 and CDR2 from the germline V gene are MNHEY and SMNVEV (reference sequence). CDR3 length equals 15 residues. The CDR3 DNA sequence: TGTGCCAGCAGATTAAGGACTAGCGGGAAAAATGAGCAGTTCTTC. The encoded protein is CASRLRTSGKNEQFF.

The rearrangement joins TRBV5-1 to TRBJ2-1; 7 nucleotides match TRBD1. Germline CDR1 SGHRS, CDR2 YFSETQ. V gave up 4 bases and J gave up 12 bases; unmatched junction bases: 10. The CDR3 covers 13 residues. CDR3 residues: CASSTGQVGGQFF. The CDR3 bases are TGCGCCAGCAGCACCGGACAGGTTGGTGGGCAGTTCTTC.

The chain links TRBV5-1 to TRBJ1-3; TRBD1 aligns across 8 bases. This CDR3 spans 17 amino acids. Germline CDR1 reads SGHRS; CDR2 reads YFSETQ. The trim removed 3 bases at V and 0 bases at J, leaving 8 bases unmatched. The CDR3, as DNA: TGCGCCAGCAGCTGGGGTGACAGGGGAAACTCTGGAAACACCATATATTTT. It is translated as CASSWGDRGNSGNTIYF.

A single count supports this clone. V and J are TRBV6-5 and TRBJ1-2; D gene uncertain. The ends were cut back, 5 bases at V and 3 bases at J, with 13 bases in the middle. The CDR3 has 14 amino acids. The germline CDR1 and CDR2 sequences are MNHEY and SVGAGI. This chain's CDR3 is CASSPRIGYYGYTF. The CDR3 DNA follows: TGTGCCAGCAGTCCCCGGATCGGTTACTATGGCTACACCTTC.